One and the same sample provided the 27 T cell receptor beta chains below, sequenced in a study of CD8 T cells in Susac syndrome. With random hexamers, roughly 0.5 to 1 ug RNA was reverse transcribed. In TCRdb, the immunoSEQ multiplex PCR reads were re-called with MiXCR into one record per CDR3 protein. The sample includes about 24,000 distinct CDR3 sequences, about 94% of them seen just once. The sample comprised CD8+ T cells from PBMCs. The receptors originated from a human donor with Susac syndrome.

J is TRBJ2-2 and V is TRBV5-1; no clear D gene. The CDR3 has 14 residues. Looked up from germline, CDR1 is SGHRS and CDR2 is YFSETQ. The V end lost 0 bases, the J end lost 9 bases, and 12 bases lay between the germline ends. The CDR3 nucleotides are TGCGCCAGCAGCTTGGATTTGGGGATCCGGGAGCTGTTTTTT. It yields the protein CASSLDLGIRELFF.

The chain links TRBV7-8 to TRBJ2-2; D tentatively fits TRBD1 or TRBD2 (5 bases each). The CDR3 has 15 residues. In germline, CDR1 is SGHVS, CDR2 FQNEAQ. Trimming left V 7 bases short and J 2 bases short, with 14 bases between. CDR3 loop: CASTTGTLNTGELFF. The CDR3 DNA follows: TGTGCCAGCACTACTGGGACCCTAAACACCGGGGAGCTGTTTTTT.

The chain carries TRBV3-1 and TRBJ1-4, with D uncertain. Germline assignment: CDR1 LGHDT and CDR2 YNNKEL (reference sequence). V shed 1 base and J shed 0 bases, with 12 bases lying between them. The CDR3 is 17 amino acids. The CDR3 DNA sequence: TGTGCCAGCAGCCAAGGAGTCAGAATTACAACTAATGAAAAACTGTTTTTT. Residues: CASSQGVRITTNEKLFF.

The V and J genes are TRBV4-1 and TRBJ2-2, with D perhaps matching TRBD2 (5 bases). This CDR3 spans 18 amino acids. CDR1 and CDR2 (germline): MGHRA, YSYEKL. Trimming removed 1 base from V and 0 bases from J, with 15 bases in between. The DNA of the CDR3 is TGCGCCAGCAGCCAAGGGGGAAGCGGCTTAGCGAACACCGGGGAGCTGTTTTTT. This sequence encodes CASSQGGSGLANTGELFF.

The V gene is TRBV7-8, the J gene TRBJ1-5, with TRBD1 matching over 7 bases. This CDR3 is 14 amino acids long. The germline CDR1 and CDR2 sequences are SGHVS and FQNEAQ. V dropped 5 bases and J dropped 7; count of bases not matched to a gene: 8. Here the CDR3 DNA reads TGTGCCAGCAGCACGGAACAGGGGAGACAGCCCCAGCATTTT. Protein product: CASSTEQGRQPQHF. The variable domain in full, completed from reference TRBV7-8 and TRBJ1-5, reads GAGVSQSPRYKVAKRGQDVALRCDPISGHVSLFWYQQALGQGPEFLTYFQNEAQLDKSGLPSDRFFAERPEGSVSTLKIQRTQQEDSAVYLCASSTEQGRQPQHFGDGTRLSIL.

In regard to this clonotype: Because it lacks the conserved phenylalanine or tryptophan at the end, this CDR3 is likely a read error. CDR3 in DNA: TGTGCCAGCAGCTTAGGCTATGTCCGCCCCCAAGAGACCCAGTACCTC. Its protein is CASSLGYVRPQETQYL. The chain carries TRBV7-2 and TRBJ2-5; D remains ambiguous. CDR3 length equals 16 residues. With 1 base removed from V and 1 base from J, the gap between germline ends came to 13 bases. Germline V lookup: CDR1 SGHTA, CDR2 FQGNSA.

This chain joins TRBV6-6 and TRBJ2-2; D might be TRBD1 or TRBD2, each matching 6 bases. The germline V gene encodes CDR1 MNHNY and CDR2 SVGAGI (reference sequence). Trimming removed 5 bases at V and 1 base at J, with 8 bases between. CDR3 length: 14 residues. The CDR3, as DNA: TGTGCCAGCAGTGGAGGGGGGAACACCGGGGAGCTGTTTTTT. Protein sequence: CASSGGGNTGELFF.

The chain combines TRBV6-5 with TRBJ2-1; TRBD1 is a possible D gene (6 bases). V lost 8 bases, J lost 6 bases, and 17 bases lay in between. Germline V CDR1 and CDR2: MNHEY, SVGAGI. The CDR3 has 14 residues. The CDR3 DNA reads TGTGCCAGCCGAAGGCAGGGGATTATCAATGAGCAGTTCTTC. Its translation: CASRRQGIINEQFF.

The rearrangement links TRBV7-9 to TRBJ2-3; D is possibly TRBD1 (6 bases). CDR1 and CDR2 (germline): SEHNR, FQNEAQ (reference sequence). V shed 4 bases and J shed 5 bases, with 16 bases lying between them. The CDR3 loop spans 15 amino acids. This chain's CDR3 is CASSSTGHSEDTQYF. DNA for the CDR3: TGTGCCAGCAGCTCAACGGGACATTCAGAAGATACGCAGTATTTT. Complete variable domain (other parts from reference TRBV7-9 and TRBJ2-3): DTGVSQNPRHKITKRGQNVTFRCDPISEHNRLYWYRQTLGQGPEFLTYFQNEAQLEKSRLLSDRFSAERPKGSFSTLEIQRTEQGDSAMYLCASSSTGHSEDTQYFGPGTRLTVL.

The CDR3 here is CASSLVRGGPYNEQFF. CDR3 in DNA: TGTGCCAGCAGCTTAGTAAGGGGGGGGCCCTACAATGAGCAGTTCTTC. The V call is TRBV7-9, the J call TRBJ2-1; the D gene is possibly TRBD2 (7 bases). This CDR3 is 16 amino acids long. Between the trimmed V and J ends, which lost 1 base and 2 bases, there was a span of 12 bases. Germline lookup yields CDR1 SEHNR and CDR2 FQNEAQ (reference sequence).

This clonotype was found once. The CDR3 is CASSLGSLDLGLKVTQYF. Here the CDR3 DNA reads TGCGCCAGCAGCTTGGGGAGCCTGGATCTGGGGTTAAAAGTGACCCAGTACTTC. J is TRBJ2-5 and V is TRBV5-1; no firm D call. Germline-derived CDR1 and CDR2 are SGHRS and YFSETQ. The V end was cut by 0 bases, the J end by 7 bases, with 25 bases between. The CDR3 is 18 amino acids.

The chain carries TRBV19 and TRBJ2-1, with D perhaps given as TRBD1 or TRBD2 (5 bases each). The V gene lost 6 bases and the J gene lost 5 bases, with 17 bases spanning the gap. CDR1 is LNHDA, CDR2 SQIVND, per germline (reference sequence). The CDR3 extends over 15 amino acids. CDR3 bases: TGTGCCAGTAGCGCCACGGGACCTAGGGACAATGAGCAGTTCTTC. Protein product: CASSATGPRDNEQFF.

The CDR3 DNA reads TGTGCCAGCAGCAAAGGACAGAATAGCAATCAGCCCCAGCATTTT. Its protein is CASSKGQNSNQPQHF. V and J are TRBV21-1 and TRBJ1-5; no DNA check was done on the table's D call, TRBD1. TRBV21-1 is tagged as a pseudogene. The CDR3 consists of 15 residues.

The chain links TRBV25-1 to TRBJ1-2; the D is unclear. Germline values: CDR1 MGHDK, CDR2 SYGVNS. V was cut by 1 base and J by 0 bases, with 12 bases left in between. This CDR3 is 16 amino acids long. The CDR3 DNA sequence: TGTGCCAGCAGTGAATGGGGTTCCAGCTCTAACTATGGCTACACCTTC. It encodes CASSEWGSSSNYGYTF.

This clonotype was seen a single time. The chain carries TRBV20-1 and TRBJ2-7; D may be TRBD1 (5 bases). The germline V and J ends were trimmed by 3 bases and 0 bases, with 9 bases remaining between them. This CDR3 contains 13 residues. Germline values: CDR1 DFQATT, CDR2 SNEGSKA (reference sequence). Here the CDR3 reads CSARGRLSYEQYF. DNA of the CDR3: TGCAGTGCTAGGGGGCGACTCTCCTACGAGCAGTACTTC.

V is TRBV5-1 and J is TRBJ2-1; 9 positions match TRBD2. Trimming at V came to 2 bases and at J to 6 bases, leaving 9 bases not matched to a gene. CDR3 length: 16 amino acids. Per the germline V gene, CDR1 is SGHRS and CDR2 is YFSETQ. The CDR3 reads CASSFHGRGGVNEQFF. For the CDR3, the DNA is TGCGCCAGCAGCTTTCACGGACGCGGGGGGGTCAATGAGCAGTTCTTC.

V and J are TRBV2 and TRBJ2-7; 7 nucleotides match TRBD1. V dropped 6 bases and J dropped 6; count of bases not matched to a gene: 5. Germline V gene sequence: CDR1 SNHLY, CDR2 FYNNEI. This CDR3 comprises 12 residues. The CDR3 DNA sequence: TGTGCCAGCAGGACAGGGCCTAGCGAGCAGTACTTC. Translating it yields CASRTGPSEQYF.

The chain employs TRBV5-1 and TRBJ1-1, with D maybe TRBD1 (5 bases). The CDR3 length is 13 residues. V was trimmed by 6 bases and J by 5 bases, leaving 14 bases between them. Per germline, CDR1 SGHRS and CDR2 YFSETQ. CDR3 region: CASKLGVGTEAFF. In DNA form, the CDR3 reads TGCGCCAGCAAGTTAGGGGTTGGGACTGAAGCTTTCTTT.

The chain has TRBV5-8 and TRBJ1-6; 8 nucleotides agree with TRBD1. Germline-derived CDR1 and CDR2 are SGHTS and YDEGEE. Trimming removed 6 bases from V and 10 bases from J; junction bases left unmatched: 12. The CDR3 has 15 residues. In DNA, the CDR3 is TGTGCCAGCACCTTCAGGACAGGGCGTAAATCACCCCTCCACTTT. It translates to CASTFRTGRKSPLHF.

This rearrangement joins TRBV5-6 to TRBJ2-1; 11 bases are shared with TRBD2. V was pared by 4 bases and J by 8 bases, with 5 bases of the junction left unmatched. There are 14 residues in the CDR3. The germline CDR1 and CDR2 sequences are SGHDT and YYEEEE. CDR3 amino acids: CASSPGLAVHEQFF. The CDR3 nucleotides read TGTGCCAGCAGCCCGGGACTAGCGGTCCATGAGCAGTTCTTC.

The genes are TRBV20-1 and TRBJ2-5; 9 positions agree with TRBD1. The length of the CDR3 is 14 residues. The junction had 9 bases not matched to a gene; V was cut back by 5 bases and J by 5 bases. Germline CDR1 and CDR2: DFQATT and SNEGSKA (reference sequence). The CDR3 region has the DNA TGCAGTGCTGTATACAGGGGGCCCCGGGAGACCCAGTACTTC. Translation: CSAVYRGPRETQYF.

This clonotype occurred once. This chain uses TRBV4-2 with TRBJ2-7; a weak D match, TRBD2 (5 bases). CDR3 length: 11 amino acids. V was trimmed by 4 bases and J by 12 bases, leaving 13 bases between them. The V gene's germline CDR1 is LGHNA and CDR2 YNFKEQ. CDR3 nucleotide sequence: TGTGCCAGCAGCCCCGGACTGGTAGTGTACTTC. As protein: CASSPGLVVYF.

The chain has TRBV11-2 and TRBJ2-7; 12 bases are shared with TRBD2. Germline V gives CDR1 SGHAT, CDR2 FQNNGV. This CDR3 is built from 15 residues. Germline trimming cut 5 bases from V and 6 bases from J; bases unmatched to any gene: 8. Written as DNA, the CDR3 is TGTGCCAGCAGCATTCTAGCGGGGGGGCTGGGCGAGCAGTACTTC. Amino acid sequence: CASSILAGGLGEQYF.

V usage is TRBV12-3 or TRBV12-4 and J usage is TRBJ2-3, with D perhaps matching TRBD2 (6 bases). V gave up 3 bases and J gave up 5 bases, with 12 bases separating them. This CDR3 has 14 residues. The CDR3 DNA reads TGTGCCAGCAGTTTCCTGACTAGTGAAGATACGCAGTATTTT. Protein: CASSFLTSEDTQYF.

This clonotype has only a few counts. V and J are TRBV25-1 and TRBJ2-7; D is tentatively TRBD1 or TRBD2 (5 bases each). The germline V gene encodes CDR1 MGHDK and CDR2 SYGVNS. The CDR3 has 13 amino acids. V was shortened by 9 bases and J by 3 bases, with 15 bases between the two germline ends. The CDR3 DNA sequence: TGTGCCAGTGAATCCGACAGCGGCTACGAGCAGTACTTC. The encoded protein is CASESDSGYEQYF.

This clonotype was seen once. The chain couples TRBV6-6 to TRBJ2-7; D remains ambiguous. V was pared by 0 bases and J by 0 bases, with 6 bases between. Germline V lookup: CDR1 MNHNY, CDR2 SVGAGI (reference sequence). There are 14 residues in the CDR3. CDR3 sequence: CASSYSASSYEQYF. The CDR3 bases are TGTGCCAGCAGTTACTCGGCCAGCTCCTACGAGCAGTACTTC.

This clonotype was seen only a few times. CDR3 amino acids: CASSLTYEQYF. Here the CDR3 DNA reads TGTGCCAGCAGTTTAACCTACGAGCAGTACTTC. This sequence joins TRBV7-9 and TRBJ2-7; D is unclear. V was shortened by 6 bases and J by 2 bases, with 5 bases between the two germline ends. Germline CDR1 is SEHNR and CDR2 is FQNEAQ (reference sequence). The CDR3 spans 11 residues.